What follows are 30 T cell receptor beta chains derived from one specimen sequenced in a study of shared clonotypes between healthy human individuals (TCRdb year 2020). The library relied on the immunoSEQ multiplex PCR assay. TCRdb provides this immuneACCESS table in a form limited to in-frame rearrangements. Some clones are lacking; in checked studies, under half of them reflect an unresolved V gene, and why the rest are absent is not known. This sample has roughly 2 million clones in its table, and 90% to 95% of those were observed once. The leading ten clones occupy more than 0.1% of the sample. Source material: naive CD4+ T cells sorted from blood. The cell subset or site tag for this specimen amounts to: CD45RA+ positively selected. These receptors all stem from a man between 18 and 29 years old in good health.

The CDR3 DNA sequence: TGTGCCAGTAGTGCCAACCCCGGGACTTCTTCCTACAATGAGCAGTTCTTC. This encodes CASSANPGTSSYNEQFF. The chain recombines TRBV19 with TRBJ2-1, with a possible D match to TRBD2 (6 bases). Germline CDR1 reads LNHDA; CDR2 reads SQIVND (reference sequence). V gave up 5 bases and J gave up 1 base, with 18 bases separating them. This CDR3 is 17 amino acids long.

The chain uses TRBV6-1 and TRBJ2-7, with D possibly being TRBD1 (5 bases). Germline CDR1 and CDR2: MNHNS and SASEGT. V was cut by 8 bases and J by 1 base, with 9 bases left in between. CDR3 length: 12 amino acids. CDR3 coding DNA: TGTGCCAGCGGAGACAGATCCTACGAGCAGTACTTC. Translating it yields CASGDRSYEQYF.

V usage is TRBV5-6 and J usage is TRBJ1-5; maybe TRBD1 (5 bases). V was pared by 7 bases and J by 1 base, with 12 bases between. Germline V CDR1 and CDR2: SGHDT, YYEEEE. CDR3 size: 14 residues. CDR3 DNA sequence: TGTGCCAGCGGAACGGGGCTCAGCAATCAGCCCCAGCATTTT. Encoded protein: CASGTGLSNQPQHF.

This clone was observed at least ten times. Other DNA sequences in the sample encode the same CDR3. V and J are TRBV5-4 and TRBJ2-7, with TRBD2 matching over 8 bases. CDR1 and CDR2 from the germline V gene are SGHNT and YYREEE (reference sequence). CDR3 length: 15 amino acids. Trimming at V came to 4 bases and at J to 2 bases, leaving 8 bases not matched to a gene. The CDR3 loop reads CASSLAGGGTYEQYF. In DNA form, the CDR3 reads TGTGCCAGCAGCCTTGCGGGGGGAGGGACCTACGAGCAGTACTTC.

CDR3 amino acids: CASSWGPGGTGNTIYF. CDR3 sequence (DNA): TGCGCCAGCAGCTGGGGGCCAGGGGGCACTGGAAACACCATATATTTT. This rearrangement joins TRBV5-1 to TRBJ1-3; the match to TRBD1 covers 8 bases. V was pared by 3 bases and J by 2 bases, with 7 bases of the junction left unmatched. The CDR3 contains 16 residues. Germline lookup yields CDR1 SGHRS and CDR2 YFSETQ.

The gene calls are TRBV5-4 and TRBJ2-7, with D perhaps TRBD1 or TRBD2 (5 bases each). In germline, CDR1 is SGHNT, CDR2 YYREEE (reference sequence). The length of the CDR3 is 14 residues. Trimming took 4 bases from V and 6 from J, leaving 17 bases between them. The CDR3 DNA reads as TGTGCCAGCAGCCCACCGGGGCCATTCACCGAGCAGTACTTC. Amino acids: CASSPPGPFTEQYF. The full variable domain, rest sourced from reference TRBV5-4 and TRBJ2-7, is ETGVTQSPTHLIKTRGQQVTLRCSSQSGHNTVSWYQQALGQGPQFIFQYYREEENGRGNFPPRFSGLQFPNYSSELNVNALELDDSALYLCASSPPGPFTEQYFGPGTRLTVT.

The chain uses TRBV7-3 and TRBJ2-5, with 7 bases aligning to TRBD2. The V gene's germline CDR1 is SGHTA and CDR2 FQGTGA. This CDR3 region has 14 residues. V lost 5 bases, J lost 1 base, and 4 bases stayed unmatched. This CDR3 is CASSRGGGQETQYF. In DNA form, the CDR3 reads TGTGCCAGCAGCCGCGGGGGTGGCCAAGAGACCCAGTACTTC.

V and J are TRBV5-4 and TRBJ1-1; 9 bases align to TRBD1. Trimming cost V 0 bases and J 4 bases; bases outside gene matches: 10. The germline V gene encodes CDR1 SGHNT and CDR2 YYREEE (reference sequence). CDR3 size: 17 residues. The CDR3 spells CASSLGAGTGKTTEAFF. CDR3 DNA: TGTGCCAGCAGCTTGGGAGCCGGGACAGGGAAAACCACTGAAGCTTTCTTT.

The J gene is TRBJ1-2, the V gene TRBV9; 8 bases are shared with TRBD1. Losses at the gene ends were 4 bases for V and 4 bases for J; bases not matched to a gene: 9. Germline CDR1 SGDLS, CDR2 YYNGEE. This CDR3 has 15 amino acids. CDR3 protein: CASSPGGTGFYGYTF. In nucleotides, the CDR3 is TGTGCCAGCAGCCCCGGGGGGACAGGATTCTATGGCTACACCTTC.

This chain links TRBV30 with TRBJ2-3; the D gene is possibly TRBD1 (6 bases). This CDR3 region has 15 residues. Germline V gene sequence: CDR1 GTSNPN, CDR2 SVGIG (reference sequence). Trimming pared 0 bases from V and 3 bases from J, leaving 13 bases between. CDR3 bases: TGTGCCTGGAGTGTTGCAGGGGCTCCTACAGATACGCAGTATTTT. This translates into CAWSVAGAPTDTQYF.

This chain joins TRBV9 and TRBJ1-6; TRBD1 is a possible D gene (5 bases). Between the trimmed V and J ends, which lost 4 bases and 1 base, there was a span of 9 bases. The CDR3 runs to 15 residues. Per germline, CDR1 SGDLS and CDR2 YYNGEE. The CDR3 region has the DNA TGTGCCAGCAGCTCCCGGGGGTCCTATAATTCACCCCTCCACTTT. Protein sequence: CASSSRGSYNSPLHF.

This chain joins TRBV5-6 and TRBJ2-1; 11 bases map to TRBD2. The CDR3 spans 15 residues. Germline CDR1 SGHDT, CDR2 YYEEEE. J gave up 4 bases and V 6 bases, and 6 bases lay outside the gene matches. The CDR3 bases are TGTGCCAGCACCGCCGGGACTAGCGGTTACAATGAGCAGTTCTTC. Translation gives CASTAGTSGYNEQFF.

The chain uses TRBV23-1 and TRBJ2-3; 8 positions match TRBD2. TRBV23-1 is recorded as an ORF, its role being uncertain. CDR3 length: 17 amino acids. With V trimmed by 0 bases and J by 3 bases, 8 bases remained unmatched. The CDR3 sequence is CASSQSKRESSTDTQYF. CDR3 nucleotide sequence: TGCGCCAGCAGTCAATCGAAGCGGGAGAGTTCAACAGATACGCAGTATTTT.

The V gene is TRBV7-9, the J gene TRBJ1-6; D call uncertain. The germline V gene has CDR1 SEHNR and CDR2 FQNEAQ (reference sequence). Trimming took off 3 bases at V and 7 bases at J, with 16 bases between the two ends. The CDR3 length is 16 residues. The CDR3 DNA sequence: TGTGCCAGCAGCTTTAGGTGGCCGGGAGAGAATTCACCCCTCCACTTT. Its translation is CASSFRWPGENSPLHF.

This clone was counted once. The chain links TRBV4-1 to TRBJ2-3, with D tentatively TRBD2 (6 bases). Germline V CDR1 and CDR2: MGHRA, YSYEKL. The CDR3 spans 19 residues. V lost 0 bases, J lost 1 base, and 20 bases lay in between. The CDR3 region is CASSQDSGERGARTDTQYF. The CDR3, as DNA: TGCGCCAGCAGCCAAGACTCTGGGGAGCGCGGGGCCCGCACAGATACGCAGTATTTT.

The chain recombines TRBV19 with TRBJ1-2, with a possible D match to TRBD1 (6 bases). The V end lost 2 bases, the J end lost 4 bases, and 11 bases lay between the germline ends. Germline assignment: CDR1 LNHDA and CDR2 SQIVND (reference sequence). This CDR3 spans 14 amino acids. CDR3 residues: CASSINRDGYGYTF. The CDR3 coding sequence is TGTGCCAGTAGTATAAACAGGGACGGCTATGGCTACACCTTC. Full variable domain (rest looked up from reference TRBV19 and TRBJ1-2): DGGITQSPKYLFRKEGQNVTLSCEQNLNHDAMYWYRQDPGQGLRLIYYSQIVNDFQKGDIAEGYSVSREKKESFPLTVTSAQKNPTAFYLCASSINRDGYGYTFGSGTRLTVV.

CDR3 DNA sequence: TGCGCCAGCAGCTTCATCCAGGGGCCCTCCTACGAGCAGTACTTC. This gives the protein CASSFIQGPSYEQYF. The chain carries TRBV5-1 and TRBJ2-7; maybe TRBD1 (6 bases). CDR1 and CDR2 (germline): SGHRS, YFSETQ. Trimming shortened V by 2 bases and J by 0 bases, and 12 bases separated the two germline ends. The CDR3 spans 15 residues.

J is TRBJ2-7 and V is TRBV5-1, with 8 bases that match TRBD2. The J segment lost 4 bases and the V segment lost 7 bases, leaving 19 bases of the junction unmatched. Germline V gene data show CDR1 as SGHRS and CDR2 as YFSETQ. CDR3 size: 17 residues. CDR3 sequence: CASSFSGNYGGVYEQYF. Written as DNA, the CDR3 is TGCGCCAGCTCCTTTAGCGGGAACTATGGTGGGGTTTACGAGCAGTACTTC.

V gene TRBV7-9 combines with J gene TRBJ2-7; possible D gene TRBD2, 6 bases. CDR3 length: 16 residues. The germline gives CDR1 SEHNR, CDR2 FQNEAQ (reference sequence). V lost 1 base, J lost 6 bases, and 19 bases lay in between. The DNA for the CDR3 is TGTGCCAGCAGCTTAGAGACCGGGCGGGGATTGGTCGAGCAGTACTTC. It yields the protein CASSLETGRGLVEQYF.

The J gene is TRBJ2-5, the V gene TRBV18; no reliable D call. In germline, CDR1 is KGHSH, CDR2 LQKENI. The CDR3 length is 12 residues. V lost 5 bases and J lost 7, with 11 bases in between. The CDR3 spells CASSDLFGTQYF. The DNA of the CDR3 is TGTGCCAGCTCAGACTTATTCGGGACCCAGTACTTC. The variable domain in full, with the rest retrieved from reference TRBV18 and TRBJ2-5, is NAGVMQNPRHLVRRRGQEARLRCSPMKGHSHVYWYRQLPEEGLKFMVYLQKENIIDESGMPKERFSAEFPKEGPSILRIQQVVRGDSAAYFCASSDLFGTQYFGPGTRLLVL.

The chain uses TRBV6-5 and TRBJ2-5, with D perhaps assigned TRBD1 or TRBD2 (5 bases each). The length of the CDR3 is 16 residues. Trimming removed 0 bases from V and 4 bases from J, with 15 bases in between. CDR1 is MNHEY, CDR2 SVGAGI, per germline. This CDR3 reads CASSYSNGQGRETQYF. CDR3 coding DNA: TGTGCCAGCAGTTACTCTAATGGGCAGGGACGAGAGACCCAGTACTTC.

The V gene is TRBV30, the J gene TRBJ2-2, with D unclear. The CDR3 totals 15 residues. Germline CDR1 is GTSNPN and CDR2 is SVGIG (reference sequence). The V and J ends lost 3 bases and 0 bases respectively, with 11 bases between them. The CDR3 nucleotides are TGTGCCTGGAGCCGCCAGCAAGCGAACACCGGGGAGCTGTTTTTT. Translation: CAWSRQQANTGELFF. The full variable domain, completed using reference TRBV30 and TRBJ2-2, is SQTIHQWPATLVQPVGSPLSLECTVEGTSNPNLYWYRQAAGRGLQLLFYSVGIGQISSEVPQNLSASRPQDRQFILSSKKLLLSDSGFYLCAWSRQQANTGELFFGEGSRLTVL.

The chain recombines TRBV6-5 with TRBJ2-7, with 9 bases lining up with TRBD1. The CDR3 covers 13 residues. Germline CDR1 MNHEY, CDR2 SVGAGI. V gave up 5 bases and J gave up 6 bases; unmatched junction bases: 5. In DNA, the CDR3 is TGTGCCAGCAGTAGGGACAGGGATCGCGAGCAGTACTTC. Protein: CASSRDRDREQYF.

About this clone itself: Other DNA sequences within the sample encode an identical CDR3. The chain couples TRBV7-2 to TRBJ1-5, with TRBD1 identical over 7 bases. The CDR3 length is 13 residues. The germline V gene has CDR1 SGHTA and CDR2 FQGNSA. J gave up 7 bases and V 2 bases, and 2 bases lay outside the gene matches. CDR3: CASSLQGEQPQHF. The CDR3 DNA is TGTGCCAGCAGCTTACAGGGGGAGCAGCCCCAGCATTTT.

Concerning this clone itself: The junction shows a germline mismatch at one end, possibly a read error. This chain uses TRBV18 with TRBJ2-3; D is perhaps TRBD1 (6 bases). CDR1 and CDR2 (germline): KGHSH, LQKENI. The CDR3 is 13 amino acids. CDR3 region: CATSGVGADTQYF. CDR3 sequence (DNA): TGTGCCACCTCAGGGGTGGGCGCAGATACGCAGTATTTT.

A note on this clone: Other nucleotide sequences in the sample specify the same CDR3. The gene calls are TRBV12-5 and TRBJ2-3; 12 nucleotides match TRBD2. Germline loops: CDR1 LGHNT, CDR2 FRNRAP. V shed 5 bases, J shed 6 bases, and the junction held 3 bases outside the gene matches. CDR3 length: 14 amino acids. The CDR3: CASGPGLAGDTQYF. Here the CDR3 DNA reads TGTGCTAGTGGTCCCGGACTAGCGGGGGATACGCAGTATTTT.

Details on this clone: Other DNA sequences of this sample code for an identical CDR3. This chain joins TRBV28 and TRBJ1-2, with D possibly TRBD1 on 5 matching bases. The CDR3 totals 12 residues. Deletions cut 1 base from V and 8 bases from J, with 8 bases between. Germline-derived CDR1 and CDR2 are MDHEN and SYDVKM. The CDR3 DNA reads TGTGCCAGCAGTTTATCAGGGTCGGGCTACACCTTC. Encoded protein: CASSLSGSGYTF.

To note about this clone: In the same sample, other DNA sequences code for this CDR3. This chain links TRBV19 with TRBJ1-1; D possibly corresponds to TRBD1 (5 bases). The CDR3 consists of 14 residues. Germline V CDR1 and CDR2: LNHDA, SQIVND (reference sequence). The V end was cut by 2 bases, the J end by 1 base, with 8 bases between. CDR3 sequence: CASSIQGTNTEAFF. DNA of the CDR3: TGTGCCAGTAGTATACAGGGAACGAACACTGAAGCTTTCTTT.

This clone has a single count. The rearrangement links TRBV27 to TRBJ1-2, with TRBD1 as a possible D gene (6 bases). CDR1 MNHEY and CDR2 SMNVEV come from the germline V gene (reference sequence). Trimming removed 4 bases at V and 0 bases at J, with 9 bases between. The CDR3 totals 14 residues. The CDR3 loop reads CASSSRTANYGYTF. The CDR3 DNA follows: TGTGCCAGCAGTTCCCGGACAGCTAACTATGGCTACACCTTC.

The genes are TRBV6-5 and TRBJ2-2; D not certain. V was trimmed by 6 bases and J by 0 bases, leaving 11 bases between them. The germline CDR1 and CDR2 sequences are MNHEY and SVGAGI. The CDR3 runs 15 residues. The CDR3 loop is CASRRTLANTGELFF. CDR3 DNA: TGTGCCAGCAGAAGAACTCTGGCGAACACCGGGGAGCTGTTTTTT.